This entry describes one TCR beta chain. Participants' reported clinical history set cohort assignment. Recovery meant two consecutive negative NP/OP PCR tests, professional clearance, or resolved symptoms. Germline V lookup: CDR1 SEHNR, CDR2 FQNEAQ (reference sequence). V gave up 5 bases and J gave up 5 bases, with 21 bases separating them. The CDR3 extends over 16 amino acids. Sequenced by immunoSEQ multiplex PCR; TCRdb stores in-frame clones only, minus some. The sample lists some 260,000 clones, more than 85% occurring once. This sample was included in a study of blood T cell repertoires in COVID-19.

The rearrangement links TRBV7-9 to TRBJ1-2, with D perhaps TRBD1 (6 bases). The specimen was PBMCs or T cells enriched from blood (not recorded which). The source is a man in his forties or fifties who had recovered from COVID-19. The CDR3, as DNA: TGTGCCAGCAGCCCGCGTAACGAAGGGGACAAGTATGGCTACACCTTC. It is translated as CASSPRNEGDKYGYTF.